The next 27 T cell receptor beta chains were all read from a single sample in a study of PD-L1 blockade in urothelial cancer. This table comes from immunoSEQ multiplex PCR, and its TCRdb copy is limited to in-frame clones, with some not included. The sample shows under 130,000 clones, about 85% of them seen only once. The sample in question was PBMCs, obtained around atezolizumab (anti-PD-L1) treatment. Every receptor here comes from a man aged 45-65 years with urothelial cancer.

V gene TRBV11-1 combines with J gene TRBJ2-6, with D possibly matching TRBD1 (6 bases). The germline V and J ends were trimmed by 5 bases and 3 bases, with 23 bases remaining between them. Germline CDR1 SGHAT, CDR2 FQDESV (reference sequence). The CDR3 has 19 residues. The CDR3 is CASSPLGLQGIGGANVLTF. CDR3 DNA: TGTGCCAGCAGCCCCTTGGGGTTACAGGGCATTGGTGGGGCCAACGTCCTGACTTTC. The variable domain in full, completed from reference TRBV11-1 and TRBJ2-6, reads EAEVAQSPRYKITEKSQAVAFWCDPISGHATLYWYRQILGQGPELLVQFQDESVVDDSQLPKDRFSAERLKGVDSTLKIQPAELGDSAMYLCASSPLGLQGIGGANVLTFGAGSRLTVL.

The genes are TRBV10-1 and TRBJ2-7; 10 bases map to TRBD2. The CDR3 consists of 16 residues. The ends lost 5 bases at V and 2 bases at J; junction bases unmatched: 9. Germline CDR1 WNHNN, CDR2 SYGVQD (reference sequence). The CDR3 region is CASSREASGSPYEQYF. The DNA of the CDR3 is TGCGCCAGCAGTCGCGAGGCTAGCGGGAGCCCCTACGAGCAGTACTTC.

The rearrangement uses TRBV9 and TRBJ1-2; 10 bases agree with TRBD1. CDR1 is SGDLS and CDR2 is YYNGEE in the germline V gene. The J segment lost 7 bases and the V segment lost 0 bases, leaving 3 bases of the junction unmatched. The CDR3 contains 14 residues. CDR3 residues: CASSVGDRGPGYTF. The CDR3 nucleotides are TGTGCCAGCAGCGTAGGAGACAGGGGGCCTGGCTACACCTTC. Drawing the rest from reference TRBV9 and TRBJ1-2, the complete variable domain is DSGVTQTPKHLITATGQRVTLRCSPRSGDLSVYWYQQSLDQGLQFLIQYYNGEERAKGNILERFSAQQFPDLHSELNLSSLELGDSALYFCASSVGDRGPGYTFGSGTRLTVV.

This rearrangement joins TRBV28 to TRBJ2-7; a weak D match, TRBD2 (5 bases). Trimming cost V 7 bases and J 4 bases, with 8 bases left between them. The CDR3 consists of 11 residues. Germline CDR1 MDHEN, CDR2 SYDVKM. The CDR3 here is CASTGVYEQYF. The CDR3 DNA reads TGTGCCAGCACCGGGGTTTACGAGCAGTACTTC. Supplemented by reference TRBV28 and TRBJ2-7, the full variable domain reads DVKVTQSSRYLVKRTGEKVFLECVQDMDHENMFWYRQDPGLGLRLIYFSYDVKMKEKGDIPEGYSVSREKKERFSLILESASTNQTSMYLCASTGVYEQYFGPGTRLTVT.

This sequence joins TRBV20-1 and TRBJ1-6, with unresolved D. This CDR3 has 11 amino acids. V lost 5 bases and J lost 7, with 6 bases in between. Germline loops: CDR1 DFQATT, CDR2 SNEGSKA (reference sequence). The CDR3 spells CSARGNSPLHF. The DNA for the CDR3 is TGCAGTGCTCGGGGAAATTCACCCCTCCACTTT.

The V and J genes are TRBV6-5 and TRBJ2-1; D unclear. Between the trimmed V and J ends, which lost 6 bases and 5 bases, there was a span of 8 bases. This CDR3 is 12 amino acids long. Germline CDR1 and CDR2: MNHEY and SVGAGI. This chain's CDR3 is CASRAANNEQFF. For the CDR3, the DNA is TGTGCCAGCAGGGCGGCCAACAATGAGCAGTTCTTC.

V usage is TRBV9 and J usage is TRBJ1-1; TRBD1 might be the D (6 bases). Germline V gives CDR1 SGDLS, CDR2 YYNGEE. The ends were cut back, 0 bases at V and 1 base at J, with 16 bases in the middle. The CDR3 has 17 residues. CDR3 residues: CASSVGAGAHSNTEAFF. CDR3 DNA: TGTGCCAGCAGCGTAGGTGCAGGGGCACACTCGAACACTGAAGCTTTCTTT. Looking up the rest from reference TRBV9 and TRBJ1-1 gives the full variable domain: DSGVTQTPKHLITATGQRVTLRCSPRSGDLSVYWYQQSLDQGLQFLIQYYNGEERAKGNILERFSAQQFPDLHSELNLSSLELGDSALYFCASSVGAGAHSNTEAFFGQGTRLTVV.

This chain joins TRBV7-2 and TRBJ1-2; TRBD1 aligns across 9 bases. V lost 5 bases, J lost 6 bases, and 10 bases stayed unmatched. Germline CDR1 is SGHTA and CDR2 is FQGNSA. The CDR3 spans 15 residues. The chain's CDR3 is CASSPQRTGADGYTF. DNA for the CDR3: TGTGCCAGCAGCCCGCAACGGACAGGGGCCGATGGCTACACCTTC.

The V and J genes are TRBV6-6 and TRBJ2-5; TRBD1 matches 9 bases. Unmatched junction bases numbered 4, after V lost 6 bases and J lost 5 bases. In germline, CDR1 is MNHNY, CDR2 SVGAGI (reference sequence). CDR3 length: 13 residues. CDR3 loop: CASSRGTGETQYF. For the CDR3, the DNA is TGTGCCAGCAGCCGCGGGACAGGGGAGACCCAGTACTTC.

The rearrangement uses TRBV20-1 and TRBJ2-3; D gene ambiguous. Trimming took 7 bases from V and 2 from J, leaving 7 bases between them. CDR3 size: 11 residues. Germline CDR1 is DFQATT and CDR2 is SNEGSKA (reference sequence). For the CDR3, the DNA is TGCAGTGTTTCCAACACAGATACGCAGTATTTT. It translates to CSVSNTDTQYF.

On this clone itself: Other DNA sequences in the sample encode the same CDR3. This chain links TRBV19 with TRBJ2-7; maybe TRBD2 (5 bases). This CDR3 region has 13 residues. Trimming cost V 3 bases and J 4 bases, with 10 bases left between them. Germline lookup yields CDR1 LNHDA and CDR2 SQIVND (reference sequence). The CDR3 sequence is CASSITGDYEQYF. CDR3 nucleotides: TGTGCCAGTAGTATTACCGGGGATTACGAGCAGTACTTC. Complete variable domain (other parts from reference TRBV19 and TRBJ2-7): DGGITQSPKYLFRKEGQNVTLSCEQNLNHDAMYWYRQDPGQGLRLIYYSQIVNDFQKGDIAEGYSVSREKKESFPLTVTSAQKNPTAFYLCASSITGDYEQYFGPGTRLTVT.

The V call is TRBV27, the J call TRBJ1-1, with a possible D match to TRBD1 (6 bases). Germline CDR1 is MNHEY and CDR2 is SMNVEV (reference sequence). V lost 3 bases, J lost 1 base, and 12 bases lay in between. CDR3 length equals 15 residues. The CDR3 nucleotides are TGTGCCAGCAGTTTGCCAGGGGCGCCGAACACTGAAGCTTTCTTT. It yields the protein CASSLPGAPNTEAFF.

CDR3 sequence (DNA): TGTGCCAGCAGTCCCGGGACTAGCGGATCCTACGAGCAGTACTTC. Translating it yields CASSPGTSGSYEQYF. The rearrangement links TRBV6-6 to TRBJ2-7; TRBD2 matches 11 bases. V dropped 5 bases and J dropped 1; count of bases not matched to a gene: 4. The CDR3 is made up of 15 amino acids. Germline V gene lookup returns CDR1 MNHNY and CDR2 SVGAGI (reference sequence).

The chain employs TRBV28 and TRBJ2-7; a weak D match, TRBD1 (6 bases). The germline V gene has CDR1 MDHEN and CDR2 SYDVKM. The CDR3 has 13 residues. V lost 5 bases and J lost 5, with 13 bases in between. The CDR3 spells CASSRQQGHEQYF. In DNA, the CDR3 is TGTGCCAGCAGTCGACAACAGGGCCACGAGCAGTACTTC.

This chain links TRBV11-2 with TRBJ2-1; 8 bases line up with TRBD2. Trimming took 4 bases from V and 2 from J; bases not matched to a gene: 16. Germline CDR1 SGHAT, CDR2 FQNNGV. The CDR3 length is 19 residues. CDR3 sequence: CASSSKSGAGGPAYNEQFF. The CDR3 region has the DNA TGTGCCAGCAGCTCCAAGTCGGGTGCGGGAGGACCTGCCTACAATGAGCAGTTCTTC.

CDR3 in amino acids: CASSVKRSTGIDNSPLHF. Written as DNA, the CDR3 is TGTGCCAGCAGTGTCAAGCGCTCGACAGGGATAGATAATTCACCCCTCCACTTT. The rearrangement links TRBV27 to TRBJ1-6; 7 bases agree with TRBD1. V shed 5 bases, J shed 5 bases, and the junction held 15 bases outside the gene matches. The CDR3 sequence is 18 residues long. Germline assignment: CDR1 MNHEY and CDR2 SMNVEV (reference sequence).

The J gene is TRBJ1-5, the V gene TRBV6-1; D unresolved. Trimming pared 4 bases from V and 0 bases from J, leaving 4 bases between. CDR1 and CDR2 (germline): MNHNS, SASEGT. This CDR3 region has 13 residues. This CDR3 reads CASSGHSNQPQHF. DNA of the CDR3: TGTGCCAGCAGTGGACATAGCAATCAGCCCCAGCATTTT.

This clone was observed a few times. This sequence joins TRBV6-7 and TRBJ2-2, with 9 nucleotides matching TRBD1. TRBV6-7 is an ORF, with its function uncertain. Trimming removed 5 bases from V and 6 bases from J; junction bases left unmatched: 7. This CDR3 has 15 amino acids. Here the CDR3 reads CASSGRDRVSGELFF. CDR3 sequence (DNA): TGTGCCAGCAGTGGAAGGGACAGGGTTTCCGGGGAGCTGTTTTTT.

The chain is built from TRBV7-3 and TRBJ2-7; 10 bases match TRBD1. The germline CDR1 and CDR2 sequences are SGHTA and FQGTGA. The CDR3 has 14 amino acids. Unmatched junction bases numbered 4, after V lost 8 bases and J lost 0 bases. The CDR3 region is CASARDRGSYEQYF. The CDR3 bases are TGTGCCAGCGCCCGGGACAGGGGCTCCTACGAGCAGTACTTC.

The genes are TRBV5-1 and TRBJ2-5; 13 nucleotides align to TRBD2. CDR3 length equals 16 residues. Per the germline V gene, CDR1 is SGHRS and CDR2 is YFSETQ. V dropped 4 bases and J dropped 1; count of bases not matched to a gene: 4. The CDR3 loop is CASSLGTSGTQETQYF. The CDR3 nucleotides are TGCGCCAGCAGCCTCGGGACTAGCGGGACCCAAGAGACCCAGTACTTC. The entire variable domain, with the rest obtained from reference TRBV5-1 and TRBJ2-5, is as follows: KAGVTQTPRYLIKTRGQQVTLSCSPISGHRSVSWYQQTPGQGLQFLFEYFSETQRNKGNFPGRFSGRQFSNSRSEMNVSTLELGDSALYLCASSLGTSGTQETQYFGPGTRLLVL.

This chain uses TRBV19 with TRBJ2-3, with unresolved D. With 1 base removed from V and 4 bases from J, the gap between germline ends came to 9 bases. The CDR3 sequence is 14 residues long. Per the germline V gene, CDR1 is LNHDA and CDR2 is SQIVND (reference sequence). CDR3 DNA sequence: TGTGCCAGTAGTATAGGGCCCCCCGCAGATACGCAGTATTTT. Translation: CASSIGPPADTQYF.

This clone has more than one count but fewer than ten. The V and J genes are TRBV7-9 and TRBJ1-2, with 7 bases that match TRBD1. With V trimmed by 5 bases and J by 4 bases, 4 bases remained unmatched. From germline, CDR1 is SEHNR and CDR2 FQNEAQ (reference sequence). The CDR3 covers 13 residues. This CDR3 is CASSEGAGYGYTF. The CDR3 DNA follows: TGTGCCAGCAGCGAGGGGGCGGGCTATGGCTACACCTTC.

The chain joins TRBV5-1 to TRBJ2-5; 8 bases line up with TRBD2. V shed 0 bases, J shed 5 bases, and the junction held 9 bases outside the gene matches. Per the germline V gene, CDR1 is SGHRS and CDR2 is YFSETQ. The CDR3 has 16 residues. Written as DNA, the CDR3 is TGCGCCAGCAGCTTGGCCTTCGCGGGAGGTGGGGAGACCCAGTACTTC. Amino acid sequence: CASSLAFAGGGETQYF.

The chain joins TRBV5-3 to TRBJ2-7, with 12 bases lining up with TRBD2. TRBV5-3 is given ORF status, its function remaining uncertain. With V trimmed by 4 bases and J by 5 bases, 13 bases remained unmatched. The CDR3 extends over 17 amino acids. CDR3 in amino acids: CARSHRLAGVTDHEQYF. The CDR3 DNA sequence: TGTGCCAGAAGCCATAGACTAGCGGGAGTAACGGACCACGAGCAGTACTTC.

The chain couples TRBV6-1 to TRBJ1-5, with a weak D call TRBD1 (5 bases). The CDR3 covers 17 residues. Germline values: CDR1 MNHNS, CDR2 SASEGT. The V and J ends lost 1 base and 7 bases respectively, with 20 bases between them. CDR3 in DNA: TGTGCCAGCAGTGAAGGACGCCTGGGCAGGGTACGACAGCCCCAGCATTTT. Translation gives CASSEGRLGRVRQPQHF.

The chain couples TRBV7-8 to TRBJ2-2; 10 nucleotides align to TRBD1. There are 15 residues in the CDR3. J was trimmed by 5 bases and V by 6 bases; bases with no gene match: 6. CDR1 and CDR2 (germline): SGHVS, FQNEAQ. CDR3 amino acids: CASRAGQGNTGELFF. The DNA for the CDR3 is TGTGCCAGCAGGGCGGGACAGGGGAATACCGGGGAGCTGTTTTTT.

The V call is TRBV7-3, the J call TRBJ1-5; D call uncertain. Looked up from germline, CDR1 is SGHTA and CDR2 is FQGTGA. The CDR3 runs to 14 residues. V was shortened by 2 bases and J by 2 bases, with 7 bases between the two germline ends. The CDR3 DNA reads as TGTGCCAGCAGCTTAGAGTACCGCAATCAGCCCCAGCATTTT. Translating gives CASSLEYRNQPQHF.